The next 5 T cell receptor beta chains were all read from a single sample in a study of shared clonotypes between healthy human individuals. In the naive CD8 group, cells lacked CD45RO and were positively selected for CCR7, so terminally differentiated effector memory CD45RA+ cells were left out. Here immunoSEQ multiplex PCR was the method, and the copy in TCRdb shows in-frame clones only, minus some. The sample yields some 740,000 clones, about 92% seen once. Material: naive CD8+ T cells sorted from blood. These receptors were obtained from a man aged 25-45 years in good health.

This chain joins TRBV5-4 and TRBJ2-1, with 12 bases fitting TRBD1. The V segment lost 3 bases and the J segment 0 bases; nucleotides outside the gene matches: 4. The germline V gene encodes CDR1 SGHNT and CDR2 YYREEE (reference sequence). The CDR3 has 17 residues. CDR3 DNA: TGTGCCAGCAGCTCCGGGACAGGGGGCATCTCCTACAATGAGCAGTTCTTC. The encoded protein is CASSSGTGGISYNEQFF. Filled out from reference TRBV5-4 and TRBJ2-1, the complete variable domain reads ETGVTQSPTHLIKTRGQQVTLRCSSQSGHNTVSWYQQALGQGPQFIFQYYREEENGRGNFPPRFSGLQFPNYSSELNVNALELDDSALYLCASSSGTGGISYNEQFFGPGTRLTVL.

V and J are TRBV5-6 and TRBJ2-2; D is perhaps TRBD1 or TRBD2 (5 bases each). There are 18 residues in the CDR3. Germline CDR1 is SGHDT and CDR2 is YYEEEE. With 4 bases removed from V and 3 bases from J, the gap between germline ends came to 22 bases. CDR3 loop: CASSRRSLGTDYTGELFF. DNA for the CDR3: TGTGCCAGCAGCCGTAGATCCCTGGGGACCGATTACACCGGGGAGCTGTTTTTT.

The V and J genes are TRBV4-1 and TRBJ1-3; D unclear. The CDR3 covers 16 residues. Germline loops: CDR1 MGHRA, CDR2 YSYEKL. The V and J ends lost 0 bases and 0 bases respectively, with 9 bases between them. CDR3 region: CASSQEGDGSGNTIYF. CDR3 sequence (DNA): TGCGCCAGCAGCCAAGAAGGAGATGGCTCTGGAAACACCATATATTTT.

The chain is built from TRBV7-9 and TRBJ1-1; D gene uncertain. The CDR3 contains 12 residues. Germline assignment: CDR1 SEHNR and CDR2 FQNEAQ (reference sequence). Trimming shortened V by 6 bases and J by 8 bases, and 13 bases separated the two germline ends. CDR3 in DNA: TGTGCCAGCAGAGTTTCCGGATTGGAAGCTTTCTTT. This gives the protein CASRVSGLEAFF.

As regards this clone: Other DNA sequences in the sample encode the same CDR3. This rearrangement joins TRBV5-1 to TRBJ2-1; no definite D call. Germline V CDR1 and CDR2: SGHRS, YFSETQ. V lost 0 bases, J lost 1 base, and 5 bases lay in between. The CDR3 covers 14 residues. CDR3 nucleotides: TGCGCCAGCAGCTTGGAGACATCCTACAATGAGCAGTTCTTC. This encodes CASSLETSYNEQFF.